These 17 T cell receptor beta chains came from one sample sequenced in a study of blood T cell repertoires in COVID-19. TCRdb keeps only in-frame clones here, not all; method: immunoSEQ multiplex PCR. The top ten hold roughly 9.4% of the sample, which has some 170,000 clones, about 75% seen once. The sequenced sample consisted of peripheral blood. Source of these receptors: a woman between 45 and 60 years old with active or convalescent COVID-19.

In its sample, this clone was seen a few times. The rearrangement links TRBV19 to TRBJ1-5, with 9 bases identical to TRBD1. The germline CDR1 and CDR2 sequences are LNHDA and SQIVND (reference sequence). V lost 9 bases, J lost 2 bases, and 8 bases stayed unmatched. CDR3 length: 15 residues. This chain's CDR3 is CASCRDRERNQPQHF. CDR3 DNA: TGTGCCAGCTGCCGGGACAGGGAGCGCAATCAGCCCCAGCATTTT.

Here the CDR3 DNA reads TGTGCCAGCAGTCCGACCCGCGGGGGGGCCGCCAATGAGCAGTTCTTC. Translating it yields CASSPTRGGAANEQFF. The chain carries TRBV3-1 (or the pseudogene TRBV3-2) and TRBJ2-1; TRBD2 agrees at 9 bases. The CDR3 has 16 residues. V lost 6 bases to trimming and J lost 6 bases; unmatched junction nucleotides: 12. Germline-derived CDR1 and CDR2 are LGHDT and YNNKEL (reference sequence).

The CDR3 spells CSVARGTADTQYF. CDR3 nucleotide sequence: TGCAGCGTTGCGAGGGGGACGGCAGATACGCAGTATTTT. This sequence joins TRBV29-1 and TRBJ2-3; TRBD1 is a possible D gene (6 bases). CDR1 and CDR2 from the germline V gene are SQVTM and ANQGSEA. Trimming removed 4 bases at V and 4 bases at J, with 12 bases between. The CDR3 is made up of 13 amino acids.

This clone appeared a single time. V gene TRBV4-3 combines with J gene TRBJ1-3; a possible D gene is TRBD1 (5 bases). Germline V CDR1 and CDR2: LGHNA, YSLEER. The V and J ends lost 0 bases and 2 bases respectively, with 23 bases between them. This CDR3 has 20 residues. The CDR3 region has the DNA TGCGCCAGCAGCCAAGAATTTCTTAGTCGGGGAGGGGTAGCTGGAAACACCATATATTTT. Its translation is CASSQEFLSRGGVAGNTIYF.

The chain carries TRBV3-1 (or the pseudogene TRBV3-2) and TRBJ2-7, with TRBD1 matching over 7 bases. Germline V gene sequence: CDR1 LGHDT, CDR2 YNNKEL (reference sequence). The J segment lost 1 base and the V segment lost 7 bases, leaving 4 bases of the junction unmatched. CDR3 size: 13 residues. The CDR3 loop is CASTGDSSYEQYF. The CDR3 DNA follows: TGTGCCAGCACAGGGGACAGTTCCTACGAGCAGTACTTC.

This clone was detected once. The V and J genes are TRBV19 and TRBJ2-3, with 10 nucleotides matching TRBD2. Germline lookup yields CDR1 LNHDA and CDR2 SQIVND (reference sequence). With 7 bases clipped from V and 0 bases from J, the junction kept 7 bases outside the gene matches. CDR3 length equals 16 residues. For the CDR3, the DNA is TGTGCCAGTACCCAGCGGGGGGGGTCTAGCACAGATACGCAGTATTTT. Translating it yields CASTQRGGSSTDTQYF.

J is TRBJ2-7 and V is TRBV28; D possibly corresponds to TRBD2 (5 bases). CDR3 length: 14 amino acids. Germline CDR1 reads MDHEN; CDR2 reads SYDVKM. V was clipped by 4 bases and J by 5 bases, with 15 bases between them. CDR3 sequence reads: CASSYGGSRNEQYF. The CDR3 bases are TGTGCCAGCAGTTATGGCGGGTCGAGGAACGAGCAGTACTTC.

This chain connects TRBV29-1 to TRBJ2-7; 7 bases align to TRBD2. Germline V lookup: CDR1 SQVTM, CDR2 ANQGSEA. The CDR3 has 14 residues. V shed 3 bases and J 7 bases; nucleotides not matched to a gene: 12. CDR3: CSVDDKQAGGEQYF. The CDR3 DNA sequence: TGCAGCGTTGACGATAAACAGGCCGGGGGGGAGCAGTACTTC.

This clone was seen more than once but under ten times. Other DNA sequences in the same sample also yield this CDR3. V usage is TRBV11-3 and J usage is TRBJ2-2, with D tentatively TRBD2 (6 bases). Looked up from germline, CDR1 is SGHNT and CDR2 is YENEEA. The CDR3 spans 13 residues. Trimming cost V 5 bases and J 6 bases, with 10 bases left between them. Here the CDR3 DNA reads TGTGCCAGCAGCCGGGACTTTTCCGGGGAGCTGTTTTTT. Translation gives CASSRDFSGELFF.

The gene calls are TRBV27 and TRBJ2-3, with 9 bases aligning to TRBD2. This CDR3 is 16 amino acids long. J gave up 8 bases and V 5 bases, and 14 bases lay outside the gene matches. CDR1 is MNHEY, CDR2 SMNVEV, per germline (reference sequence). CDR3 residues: CASSGISGRIGATQYF. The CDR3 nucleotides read TGTGCCAGCAGTGGTATTAGCGGGAGAATCGGTGCTACGCAGTATTTT.

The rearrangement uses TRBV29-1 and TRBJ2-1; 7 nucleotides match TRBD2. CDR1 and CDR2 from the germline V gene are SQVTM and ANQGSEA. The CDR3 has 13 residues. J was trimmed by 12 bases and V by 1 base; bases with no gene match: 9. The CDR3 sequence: CSVEGVGRGPQFF. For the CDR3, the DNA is TGCAGCGTTGAAGGCGTGGGGAGGGGACCGCAGTTCTTC.

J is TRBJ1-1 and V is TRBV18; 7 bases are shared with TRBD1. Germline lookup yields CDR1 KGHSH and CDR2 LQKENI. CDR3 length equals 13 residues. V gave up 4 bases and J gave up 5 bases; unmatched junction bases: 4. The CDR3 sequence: CASSLQGGTEAFF. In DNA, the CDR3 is TGTGCCAGCTCACTCCAGGGGGGTACTGAAGCTTTCTTT.

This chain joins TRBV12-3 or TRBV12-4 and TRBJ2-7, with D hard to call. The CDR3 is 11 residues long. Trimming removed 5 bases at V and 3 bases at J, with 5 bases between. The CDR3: CASSALYEQYF. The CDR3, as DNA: TGTGCCAGCAGTGCGCTCTACGAGCAGTACTTC.

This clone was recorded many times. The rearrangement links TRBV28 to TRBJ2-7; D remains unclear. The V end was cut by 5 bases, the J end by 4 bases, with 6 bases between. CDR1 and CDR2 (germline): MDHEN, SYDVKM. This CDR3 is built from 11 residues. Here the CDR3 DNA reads TGTGCCAGCAGTCGTCGTTACGAGCAGTACTTC. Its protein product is CASSRRYEQYF.

The CDR3, as DNA: TGCGCCGGGAAACTGGACACAAACACTGAAGCTTTCTTT. It is translated as CAGKLDTNTEAFF. V and J are TRBV5-1 and TRBJ1-1, with D perhaps TRBD1 (5 bases). The germline V gene has CDR1 SGHRS and CDR2 YFSETQ. V lost 10 bases and J 2 bases, leaving 15 bases between the germline ends. The CDR3 loop spans 13 amino acids.

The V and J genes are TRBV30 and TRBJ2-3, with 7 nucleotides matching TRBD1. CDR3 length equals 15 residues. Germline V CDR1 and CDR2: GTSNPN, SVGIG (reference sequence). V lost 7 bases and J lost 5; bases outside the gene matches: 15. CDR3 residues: CASSWIGRGRDTQYF. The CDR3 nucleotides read TGTGCCTCATCCTGGATCGGCAGGGGGAGAGATACGCAGTATTTT.

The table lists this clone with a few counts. The CDR3 sequence is CASSQTTTENTEAFF. CDR3 bases: TGCGCCAGCAGCCAGACAACGACAGAGAACACTGAAGCTTTCTTT. The V and J genes are TRBV4-3 and TRBJ1-1; D possibly corresponds to TRBD1 (5 bases). This CDR3 contains 15 residues. Germline V gene data show CDR1 as LGHNA and CDR2 as YSLEER. V dropped 3 bases and J dropped 1 base, with 12 bases sitting between them.